The next 15 T cell receptor beta chains were all read from a single sample in a study of cytomegalovirus exposure and HLA in healthy donors. In the PCR, 60 Vbeta and 13 Jbeta primers were used. Using immunoSEQ multiplex PCR, the repertoire was profiled, and TCRdb retains in-frame clones only, with some absent. This table has about 100,000 clones, about four fifths appearing once. Sample: PBMCs. The receptor set was obtained from a woman aged 40 to 55 in good health and CMV-seronegative.

V gene TRBV6-5 combines with J gene TRBJ2-1, with 7 bases aligning to TRBD1. The trim removed 2 bases at V and 9 bases at J, leaving 4 bases unmatched. There are 13 residues in the CDR3. Germline assignment: CDR1 MNHEY and CDR2 SVGAGI. For the CDR3, the DNA is TGTGCCAGCAGTTACGTCAGGGGGAGTGAGCAGTTCTTC. Translating it yields CASSYVRGSEQFF.

Regarding this clone: The CDR3 ends on some other residue instead of the conserved phenylalanine or tryptophan, so this is likely a read error. The V call is TRBV30, the J call TRBJ1-5, with D possibly being TRBD1 (6 bases). The CDR3 sequence is 15 residues long. Germline CDR1 reads GTSNPN; CDR2 reads SVGIG (reference sequence). The CDR3 sequence is CAWSGSQGLNRPQHL. CDR3 DNA: TGTGCCTGGAGTGGGTCACAGGGCCTCAATCGGCCCCAGCATCTT.

The chain combines TRBV10-3 with TRBJ1-5, with TRBD1 matching over 10 bases. This CDR3 has 16 amino acids. Germline assignment: CDR1 ENHRY and CDR2 SYGVKD. Unmatched junction bases numbered 9, after V lost 6 bases and J lost 4 bases. Written as DNA, the CDR3 is TGTGCCATCAGCGACGGGACAGGGGACCCTAATCAGCCCCAGCATTTT. Translated, it gives CAISDGTGDPNQPQHF.

This clone was counted a few times. Additional DNA sequences in this sample encode the identical CDR3. The chain couples TRBV18 to TRBJ2-7; TRBD1 agrees at 7 bases. V trimming: 3 bases; J trimming: 2 bases; junction bases outside the gene matches: 4. The CDR3 totals 14 residues. The germline V gene encodes CDR1 KGHSH and CDR2 LQKENI. This CDR3 reads CASSPGTGAYEQYF. CDR3 nucleotide sequence: TGTGCCAGCTCACCCGGAACAGGGGCCTACGAGCAGTACTTC.

The chain employs TRBV6-5 and TRBJ1-4; no clear D. Germline V gives CDR1 MNHEY, CDR2 SVGAGI. Trimming pared 6 bases from V and 0 bases from J, leaving 8 bases between. The CDR3 runs 14 residues. CDR3 residues: CASREFATNEKLFF. In DNA, the CDR3 is TGTGCCAGCAGGGAGTTTGCAACTAATGAAAAACTGTTTTTT.

This chain uses TRBV30 with TRBJ1-5; TRBD1 might be the D (6 bases). Looked up from germline, CDR1 is GTSNPN and CDR2 is SVGIG (reference sequence). The V end lost 0 bases, the J end lost 7 bases, and 10 bases lay between the germline ends. This CDR3 region has 13 residues. The CDR3 DNA follows: TGTGCCTGGAGTGTAGGGGGTGGACAGCCCCAGCATTTT. Translation: CAWSVGGGQPQHF.

This clone was picked up a small number of times. The chain is built from TRBV13 and TRBJ2-7; TRBD1 is a possible D gene (5 bases). Germline values: CDR1 PRHDT, CDR2 FYEKMQ (reference sequence). The CDR3 has 12 residues. V was trimmed by 6 bases and J by 5 bases, leaving 11 bases between them. CDR3 residues: CASSSRVHEQYF. CDR3 nucleotide sequence: TGTGCCAGCAGTTCCAGGGTCCACGAGCAGTACTTC.

The chain joins TRBV19 to TRBJ1-2, with TRBD1 identical over 7 bases. After removal of 4 bases from V and 4 bases from J, the junction contained 3 bases not matched to a gene. The germline gives CDR1 LNHDA, CDR2 SQIVND (reference sequence). The CDR3 spans 13 residues. CDR3 nucleotides: TGTGCCAGTAGTACCAGGACAGGCTATGGCTACACCTTC. Residues: CASSTRTGYGYTF.

The chain is built from TRBV6-4 and TRBJ2-5; D is perhaps TRBD2 (7 bases). The DNA matches TRBJ2-7 better at its end, which makes the J call doubtful. The V gene's germline CDR1 is MRHNA and CDR2 SNTAGT. The CDR3 has 16 residues. The CDR3 nucleotides read TGTGCCAGCAGTGAGTACGCGGGGGCTGGGGGTGGCGAGCAGTACTTC. It translates to CASSEYAGAGGGEQYF.

The J gene is TRBJ2-2, the V gene TRBV12-2; the table names TRBD2, a call not compared with the DNA. TRBV12-2 is assigned pseudogene status. The CDR3 contains 12 residues. CDR3 sequence: CASRFLGGELFF. CDR3 nucleotides: TGTGCAAGTCGTTTCCTCGGGGGGGAGCTGTTTTTT.

Details on this clone: One end of the junction does not line up with germline, which may come from a read error. This chain links TRBV4-2 with TRBJ2-3; perhaps TRBD2 as D (5 bases). The CDR3 length is 13 residues. Germline CDR1 and CDR2: LGHNA and YNFKEQ. The CDR3 loop reads CASSNSGTDTQYF. CDR3 bases: TGTGCCAGCAGCAACAGCGGCACCGATACGCAGTATTTT.

The chain is built from TRBV28 and TRBJ2-7, with TRBD2 identical over 12 bases. From germline, CDR1 is MDHEN and CDR2 SYDVKM. The CDR3 is made up of 15 amino acids. V shed 7 bases and J 5 bases; nucleotides not matched to a gene: 9. As DNA, the CDR3 is TGTGCCAGCACCGAGACTAGCGGGAGCGGTAACGAGCAGTACTTC. Translating it yields CASTETSGSGNEQYF.

The J gene is TRBJ2-1, the V gene TRBV11-3; tentatively, D is TRBD2 (5 bases). Germline V gene data show CDR1 as SGHNT and CDR2 as YENEEA. The length of the CDR3 is 16 residues. The germline V and J ends were trimmed by 2 bases and 0 bases, with 11 bases remaining between them. In DNA, the CDR3 is TGTGCCAGCAGCTTACATTCGGGAAGCTCCTACAATGAGCAGTTCTTC. It codes for CASSLHSGSSYNEQFF.

The chain carries TRBV7-3 and TRBJ2-3, with 8 bases fitting TRBD2. Germline trimming cut 6 bases from V and 5 bases from J; bases unmatched to any gene: 7. This CDR3 comprises 14 residues. Germline lookup yields CDR1 SGHTA and CDR2 FQGTGA. The CDR3 protein is CASSYGGAGDTQYF. In nucleotides, the CDR3 is TGTGCCAGCAGTTACGGGGGGGCTGGAGATACGCAGTATTTT. The full variable domain, its missing parts supplied by reference TRBV7-3 and TRBJ2-3, is GAGVSQTPSNKVTEKGKYVELRCDPISGHTALYWYRQSLGQGPEFLIYFQGTGAADDSGLPNDRFFAVRPEGSVSTLKIQRTERGDSAVYLCASSYGGAGDTQYFGPGTRLTVL.

The chain couples TRBV27 to TRBJ2-3, with 9 bases fitting TRBD2. Germline CDR1 and CDR2: MNHEY and SMNVEV (reference sequence). This CDR3 is built from 17 residues. The V gene end was trimmed by 2 bases and the J gene end by 6 bases; junction bases not matched to a gene: 12. The CDR3 is CASSLTRGREVGDTQYF. The CDR3 region has the DNA TGTGCCAGCAGTTTAACTCGCGGGAGGGAGGTCGGGGATACGCAGTATTTT.